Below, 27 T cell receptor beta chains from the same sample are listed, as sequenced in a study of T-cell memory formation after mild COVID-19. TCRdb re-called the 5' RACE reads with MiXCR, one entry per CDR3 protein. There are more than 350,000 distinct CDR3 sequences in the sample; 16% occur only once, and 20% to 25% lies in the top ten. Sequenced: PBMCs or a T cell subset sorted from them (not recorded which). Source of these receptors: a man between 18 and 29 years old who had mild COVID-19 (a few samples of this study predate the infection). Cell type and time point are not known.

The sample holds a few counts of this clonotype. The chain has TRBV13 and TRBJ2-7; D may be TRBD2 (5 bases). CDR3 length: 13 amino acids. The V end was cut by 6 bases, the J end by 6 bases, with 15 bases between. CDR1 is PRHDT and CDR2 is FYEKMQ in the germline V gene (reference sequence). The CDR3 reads CASSYTGSGEQYV. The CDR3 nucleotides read TGTGCCAGCAGTTACACGGGGAGCGGCGAGCAGTACGTC.

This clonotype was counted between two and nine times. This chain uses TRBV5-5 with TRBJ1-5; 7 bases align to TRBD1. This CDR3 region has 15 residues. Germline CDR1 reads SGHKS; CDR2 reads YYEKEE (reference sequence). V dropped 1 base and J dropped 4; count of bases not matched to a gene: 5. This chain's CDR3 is CASSLFQGENQPQHF. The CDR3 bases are TGTGCCAGCAGCTTGTTTCAGGGGGAAAATCAGCCCCAGCATTTT.

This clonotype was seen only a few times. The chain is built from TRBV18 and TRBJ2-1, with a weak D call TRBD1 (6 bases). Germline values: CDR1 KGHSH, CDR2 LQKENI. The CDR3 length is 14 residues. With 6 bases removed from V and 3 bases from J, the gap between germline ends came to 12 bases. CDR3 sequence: CASSIDRSYNEQFF. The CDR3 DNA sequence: TGTGCCAGCTCCATCGACAGGAGCTACAATGAGCAGTTCTTC.

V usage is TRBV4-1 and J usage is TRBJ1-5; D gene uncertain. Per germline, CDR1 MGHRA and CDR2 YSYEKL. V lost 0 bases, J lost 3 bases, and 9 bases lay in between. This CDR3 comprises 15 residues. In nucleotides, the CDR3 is TGCGCCAGCAGCCAAGAGTGGCAGACCAATCAGCCCCAGCATTTT. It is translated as CASSQEWQTNQPQHF.

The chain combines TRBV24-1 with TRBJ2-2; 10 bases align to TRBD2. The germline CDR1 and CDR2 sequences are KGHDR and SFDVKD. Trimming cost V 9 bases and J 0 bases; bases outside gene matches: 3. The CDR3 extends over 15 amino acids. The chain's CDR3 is CATGSGGTNTGELFF. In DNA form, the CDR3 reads TGTGCCACCGGTAGCGGGGGGACGAACACCGGGGAGCTGTTTTTT.

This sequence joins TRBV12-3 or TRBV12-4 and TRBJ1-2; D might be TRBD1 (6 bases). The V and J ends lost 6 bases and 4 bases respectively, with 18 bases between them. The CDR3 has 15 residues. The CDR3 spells CASRPSHLDSYGYTF. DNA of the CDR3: TGTGCCAGCAGACCCAGCCACTTGGACAGCTATGGCTACACCTTC.

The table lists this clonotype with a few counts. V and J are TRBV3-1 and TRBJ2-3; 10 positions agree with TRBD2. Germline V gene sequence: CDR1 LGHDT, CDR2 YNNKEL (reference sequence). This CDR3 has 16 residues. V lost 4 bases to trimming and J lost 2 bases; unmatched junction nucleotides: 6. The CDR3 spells CASSRLSGGHTDTQYF. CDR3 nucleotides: TGTGCCAGCAGCCGACTTAGCGGGGGGCACACAGATACGCAGTATTTT.

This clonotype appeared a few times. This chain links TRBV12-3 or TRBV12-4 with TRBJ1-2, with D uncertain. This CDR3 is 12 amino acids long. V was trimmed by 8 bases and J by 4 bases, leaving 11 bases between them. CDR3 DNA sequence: TGTGCCAGCGCTACACAGACCTATGGCTACACCTTC. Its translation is CASATQTYGYTF.

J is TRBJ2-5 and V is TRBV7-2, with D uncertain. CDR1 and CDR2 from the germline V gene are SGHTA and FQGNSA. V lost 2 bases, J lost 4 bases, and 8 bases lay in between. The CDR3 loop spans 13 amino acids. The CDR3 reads CASSLMSGETQYF. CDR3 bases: TGTGCCAGCAGCTTAATGTCGGGAGAGACCCAGTACTTC.

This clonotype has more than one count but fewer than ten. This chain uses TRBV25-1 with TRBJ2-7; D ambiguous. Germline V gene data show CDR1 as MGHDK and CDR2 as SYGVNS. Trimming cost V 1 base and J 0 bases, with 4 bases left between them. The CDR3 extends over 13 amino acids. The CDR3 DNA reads TGTGCCAGCAGTGAATCATACTCCTACGAGCAGTACTTC. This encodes CASSESYSYEQYF.

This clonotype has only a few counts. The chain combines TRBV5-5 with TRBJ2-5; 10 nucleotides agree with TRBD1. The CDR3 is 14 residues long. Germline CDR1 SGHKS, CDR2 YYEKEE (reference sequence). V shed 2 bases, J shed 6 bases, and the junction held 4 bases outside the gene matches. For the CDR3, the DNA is TGTGCCAGCAGCTTACCGGGACAGGGGAAGACCCAGTACTTC. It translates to CASSLPGQGKTQYF.

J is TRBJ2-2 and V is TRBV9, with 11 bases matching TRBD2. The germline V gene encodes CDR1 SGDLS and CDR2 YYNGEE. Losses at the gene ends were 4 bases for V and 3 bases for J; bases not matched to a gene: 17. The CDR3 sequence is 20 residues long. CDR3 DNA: TGTGCCAGCAGCCAGGGGAGTAGCGGGGGGGCAGTTCTGGACACCGGGGAGCTGTTTTTT. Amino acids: CASSQGSSGGAVLDTGELFF.

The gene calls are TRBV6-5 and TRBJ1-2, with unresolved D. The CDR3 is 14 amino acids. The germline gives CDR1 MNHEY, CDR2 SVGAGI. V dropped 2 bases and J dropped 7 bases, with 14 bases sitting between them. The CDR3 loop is CASSYRKTTSGYTF. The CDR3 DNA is TGTGCCAGCAGTTACCGCAAGACAACTAGTGGCTACACCTTC.

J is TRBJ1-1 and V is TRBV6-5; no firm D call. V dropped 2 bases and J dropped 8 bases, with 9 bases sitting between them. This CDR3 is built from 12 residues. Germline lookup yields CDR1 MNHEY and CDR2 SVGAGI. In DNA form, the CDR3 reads TGTGCCAGCAGTTACCGAGGGATCGAAGCTTTCTTT. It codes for CASSYRGIEAFF.

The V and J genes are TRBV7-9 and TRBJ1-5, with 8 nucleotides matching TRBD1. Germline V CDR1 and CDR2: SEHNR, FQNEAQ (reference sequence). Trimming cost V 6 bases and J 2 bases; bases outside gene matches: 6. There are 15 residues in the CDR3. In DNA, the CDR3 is TGTGCCAGCAGTTCGGGACAGGCAGGCAATCAGCCCCAGCATTTT. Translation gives CASSSGQAGNQPQHF. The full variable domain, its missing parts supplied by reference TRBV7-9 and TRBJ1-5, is DTGVSQNPRHKITKRGQNVTFRCDPISEHNRLYWYRQTLGQGPEFLTYFQNEAQLEKSRLLSDRFSAERPKGSFSTLEIQRTEQGDSAMYLCASSSGQAGNQPQHFGDGTRLSIL.

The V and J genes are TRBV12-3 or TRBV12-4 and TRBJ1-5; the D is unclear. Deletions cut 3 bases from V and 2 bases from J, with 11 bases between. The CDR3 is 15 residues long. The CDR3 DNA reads TGTGCCAGCAGTTTCCGATCCCAGGGCAATCAGCCCCAGCATTTT. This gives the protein CASSFRSQGNQPQHF.

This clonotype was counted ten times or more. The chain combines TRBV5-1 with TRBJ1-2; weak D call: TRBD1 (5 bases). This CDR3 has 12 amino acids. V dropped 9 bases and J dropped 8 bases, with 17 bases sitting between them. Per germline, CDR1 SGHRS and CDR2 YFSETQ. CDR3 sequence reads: CATGDAGGGYTF. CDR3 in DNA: TGCGCCACGGGGGACGCCGGTGGAGGCTACACCTTC. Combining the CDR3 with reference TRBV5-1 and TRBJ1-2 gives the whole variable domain KAGVTQTPRYLIKTRGQQVTLSCSPISGHRSVSWYQQTPGQGLQFLFEYFSETQRNKGNFPGRFSGRQFSNSRSEMNVSTLELGDSALYLCATGDAGGGYTFGSGTRLTVV.

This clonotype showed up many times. The CDR3 is CASSPLAGGSYEQYF. The DNA for the CDR3 is TGTGCCAGCAGCCCCTTAGCGGGGGGTAGCTACGAGCAGTACTTC. The chain is built from TRBV7-2 and TRBJ2-7; 10 bases are shared with TRBD2. Per the germline V gene, CDR1 is SGHTA and CDR2 is FQGNSA. The CDR3 sequence is 15 residues long. V dropped 5 bases and J dropped 3; count of bases not matched to a gene: 7. Looking up the rest from reference TRBV7-2 and TRBJ2-7 gives the full variable domain: GAGVSQSPSNKVTEKGKDVELRCDPISGHTALYWYRQSLGQGLEFLIYFQGNSAPDKSGLPSDRFSAERTGGSVSTLTIQRTQQEDSAVYLCASSPLAGGSYEQYFGPGTRLTVT.

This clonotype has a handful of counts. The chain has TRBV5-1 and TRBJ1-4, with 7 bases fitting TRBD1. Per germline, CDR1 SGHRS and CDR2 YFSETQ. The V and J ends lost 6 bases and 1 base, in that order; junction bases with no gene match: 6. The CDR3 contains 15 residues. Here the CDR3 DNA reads TGCGCCAGCACCCGGGACAGACTAACTAATGAAAAACTGTTTTTT. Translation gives CASTRDRLTNEKLFF.

The CDR3 nucleotides are TGTGCCAGCAGTCCCACTAGGAATGAGCAGTTCTTC. Its protein product is CASSPTRNEQFF. The V gene is TRBV27, the J gene TRBJ2-1; D perhaps matches TRBD2 (5 bases). Trimming removed 5 bases at V and 7 bases at J, with 9 bases between. CDR3 length: 12 amino acids. Germline loops: CDR1 MNHEY, CDR2 SMNVEV (reference sequence).

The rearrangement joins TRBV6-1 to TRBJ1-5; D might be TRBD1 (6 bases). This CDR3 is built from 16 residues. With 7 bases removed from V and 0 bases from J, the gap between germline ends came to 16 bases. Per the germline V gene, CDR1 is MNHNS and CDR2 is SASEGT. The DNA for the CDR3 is TGTGCCAGCAATCGGGGGGCCCCAACTAGCAATCAGCCCCAGCATTTT. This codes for CASNRGAPTSNQPQHF.

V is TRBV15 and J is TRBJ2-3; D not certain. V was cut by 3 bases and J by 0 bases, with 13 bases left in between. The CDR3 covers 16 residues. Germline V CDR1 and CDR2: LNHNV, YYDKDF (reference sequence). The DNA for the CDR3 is TGTGCCACCAGCAGGCTCGGTTTCACTAGCACAGATACGCAGTATTTT. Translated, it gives CATSRLGFTSTDTQYF.

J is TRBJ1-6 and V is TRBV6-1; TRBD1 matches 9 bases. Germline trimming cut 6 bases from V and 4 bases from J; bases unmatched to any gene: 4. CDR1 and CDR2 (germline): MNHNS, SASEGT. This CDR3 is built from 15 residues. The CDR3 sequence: CASRPGQGYNSPLHF. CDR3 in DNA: TGTGCCAGCAGGCCCGGACAGGGGTATAATTCACCCCTCCACTTT.

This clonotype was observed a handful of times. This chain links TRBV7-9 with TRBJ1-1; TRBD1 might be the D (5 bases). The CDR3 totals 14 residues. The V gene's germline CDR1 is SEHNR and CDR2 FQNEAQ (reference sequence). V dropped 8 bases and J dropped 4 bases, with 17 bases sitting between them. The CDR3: CASGILLGVTEAFF. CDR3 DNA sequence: TGTGCCAGCGGCATACTATTGGGGGTCACTGAAGCTTTCTTT.

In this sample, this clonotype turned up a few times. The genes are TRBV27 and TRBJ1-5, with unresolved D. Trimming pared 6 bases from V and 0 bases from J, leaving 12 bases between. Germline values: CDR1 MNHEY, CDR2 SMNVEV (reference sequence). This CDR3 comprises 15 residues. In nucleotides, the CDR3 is TGTGCCAGCAGCTCGCGGGGTTATAGCAATCAGCCCCAGCATTTT. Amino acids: CASSSRGYSNQPQHF.

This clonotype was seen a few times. The CDR3 DNA is TGTGCCAGCAGCTCAACTAGGGGACAAGAGACCCAGTACTTC. Translation gives CASSSTRGQETQYF. This chain joins TRBV7-2 and TRBJ2-5, with D perhaps given as TRBD1 or TRBD2 (5 bases each). The germline V gene encodes CDR1 SGHTA and CDR2 FQGNSA. The CDR3 is 14 residues long. V shed 4 bases and J shed 2 bases, with 11 bases lying between them. Drawing the rest from reference TRBV7-2 and TRBJ2-5, the complete variable domain is GAGVSQSPSNKVTEKGKDVELRCDPISGHTALYWYRQSLGQGLEFLIYFQGNSAPDKSGLPSDRFSAERTGGSVSTLTIQRTQQEDSAVYLCASSSTRGQETQYFGPGTRLLVL.

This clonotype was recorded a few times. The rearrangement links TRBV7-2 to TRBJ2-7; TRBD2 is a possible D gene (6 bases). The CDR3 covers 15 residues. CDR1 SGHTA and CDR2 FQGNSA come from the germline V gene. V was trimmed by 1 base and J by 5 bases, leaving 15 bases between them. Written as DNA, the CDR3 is TGTGCCAGCAGCTTAGACCCTGGAGGGAACGACGAGCAGTACGTC. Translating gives CASSLDPGGNDEQYV.